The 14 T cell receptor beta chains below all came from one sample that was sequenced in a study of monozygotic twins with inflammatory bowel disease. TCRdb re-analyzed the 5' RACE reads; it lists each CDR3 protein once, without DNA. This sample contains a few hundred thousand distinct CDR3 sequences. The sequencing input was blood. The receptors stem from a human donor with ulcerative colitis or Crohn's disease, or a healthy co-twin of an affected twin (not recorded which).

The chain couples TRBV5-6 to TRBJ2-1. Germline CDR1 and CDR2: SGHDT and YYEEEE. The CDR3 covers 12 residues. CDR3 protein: CASSLINNEQFF.

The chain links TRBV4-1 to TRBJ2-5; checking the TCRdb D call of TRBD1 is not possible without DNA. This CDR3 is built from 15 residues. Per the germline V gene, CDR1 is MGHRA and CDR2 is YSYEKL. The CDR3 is CASSQAGQHQETQYF.

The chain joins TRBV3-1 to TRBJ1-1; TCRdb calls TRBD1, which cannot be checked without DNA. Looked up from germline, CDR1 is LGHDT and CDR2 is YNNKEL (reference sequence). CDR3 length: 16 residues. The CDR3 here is CASSRGVTGYGTEAFF.

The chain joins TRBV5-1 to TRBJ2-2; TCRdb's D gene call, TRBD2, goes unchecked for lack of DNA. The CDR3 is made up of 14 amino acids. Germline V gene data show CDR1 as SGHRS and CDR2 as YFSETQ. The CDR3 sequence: CASSPGTSEGELFF.

CDR3 region: CAISERSGAAGAQETQYF. The chain is built from TRBV10-3 and TRBJ2-5; the TRBD2 assignment by TCRdb is unverifiable without DNA. Germline loops: CDR1 ENHRY, CDR2 SYGVKD. This CDR3 has 18 residues.

This CDR3 is CASSLGQGNEQFF. The V call is TRBV11-2, the J call TRBJ2-1; there is no DNA to check the TCRdb D call of TRBD1. Germline CDR1 SGHAT, CDR2 FQNNGV. This CDR3 has 13 residues.

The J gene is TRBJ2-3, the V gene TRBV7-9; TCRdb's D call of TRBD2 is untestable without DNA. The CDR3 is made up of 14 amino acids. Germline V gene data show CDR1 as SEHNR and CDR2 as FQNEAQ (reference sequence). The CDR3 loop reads CASSFGRETATQYF.

CDR3 loop: CASCPGVSRVYEQYF. This chain joins TRBV5-1 and TRBJ2-7; lacking DNA, the TRBD1 call made by TCRdb goes unchecked. The germline gives CDR1 SGHRS, CDR2 YFSETQ. The CDR3 is 15 residues long.

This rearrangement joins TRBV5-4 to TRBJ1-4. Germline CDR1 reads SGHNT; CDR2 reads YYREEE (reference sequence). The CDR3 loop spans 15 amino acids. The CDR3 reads CASSLGMQQNEKLFF.

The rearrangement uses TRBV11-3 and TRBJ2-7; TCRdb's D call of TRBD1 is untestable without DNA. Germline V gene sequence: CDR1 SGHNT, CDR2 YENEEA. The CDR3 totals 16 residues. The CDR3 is CASSLVGWDGSYEQYF. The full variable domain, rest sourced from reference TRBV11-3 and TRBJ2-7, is EAGVVQSPRYKIIEKKQPVAFWCNPISGHNTLYWYLQNLGQGPELLIRYENEEAVDDSQLPKDRFSAERLKGVDSTLKIQPAELGDSAVYLCASSLVGWDGSYEQYFGPGTRLTVT.

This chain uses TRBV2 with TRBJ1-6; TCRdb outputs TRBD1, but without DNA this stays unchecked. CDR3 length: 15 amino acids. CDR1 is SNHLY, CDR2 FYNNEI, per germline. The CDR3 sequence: CASFGQGARNSPLHF.

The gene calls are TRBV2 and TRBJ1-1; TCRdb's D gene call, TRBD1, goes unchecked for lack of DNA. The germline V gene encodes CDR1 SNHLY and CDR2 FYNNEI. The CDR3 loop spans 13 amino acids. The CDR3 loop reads CASGTVWNTEAFF.

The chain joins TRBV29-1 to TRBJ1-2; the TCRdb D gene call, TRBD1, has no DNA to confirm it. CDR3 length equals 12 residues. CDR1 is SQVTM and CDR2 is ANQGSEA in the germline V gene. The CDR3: CSVQGLRYGYTF. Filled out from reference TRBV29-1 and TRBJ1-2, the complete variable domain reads SAVISQKPSRDICQRGTSLTIQCQVDSQVTMMFWYRQQPGQSLTLIATANQGSEATYESGFVIDKFPISRPNLTFSTLTVSNMSPEDSSIYLCSVQGLRYGYTFGSGTRLTVV.

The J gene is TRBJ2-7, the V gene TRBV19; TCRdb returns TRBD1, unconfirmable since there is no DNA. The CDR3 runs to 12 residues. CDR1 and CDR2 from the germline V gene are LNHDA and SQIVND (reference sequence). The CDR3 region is CASSTGAVEQYF.